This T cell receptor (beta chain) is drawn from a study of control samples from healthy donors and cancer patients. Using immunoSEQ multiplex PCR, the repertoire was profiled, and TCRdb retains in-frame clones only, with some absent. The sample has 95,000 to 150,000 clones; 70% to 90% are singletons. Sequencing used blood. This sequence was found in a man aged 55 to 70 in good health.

CDR3 residues: CASRSGTGSNQPQHF. CDR3 DNA: TGTGCCAGCAGGTCCGGGACAGGGAGCAATCAGCCCCAGCATTTT. The chain is built from TRBV28 and TRBJ1-5, with 9 nucleotides matching TRBD1. The V gene's germline CDR1 is MDHEN and CDR2 SYDVKM. The CDR3 is 15 amino acids. Trimming cost V 6 bases and J 1 base; bases outside gene matches: 4.